The TCR beta chain under discussion was sequenced for a study of cytomegalovirus exposure and HLA in healthy donors. Study-wide results and limits: The study listed roughly 160 cytomegalovirus-associated TCR beta chains.

Per germline, CDR1 SNHLY and CDR2 FYNNEI. The CDR3 is 16 residues long. V shed 3 bases and J shed 4 bases, with 15 bases lying between them. This clone was detected once. The antigen remains unidentified. Data came from immunoSEQ multiplex PCR; TCRdb stores just in-frame clones and leaves some out. The top ten clones hold around 1.2% of a sample with about 240,000 clones, approximately 83% of them seen once. The sample consisted of PBMCs. The chain recombines TRBV2 with TRBJ2-2; possible D gene TRBD1, 6 bases. The receptor's source is a woman aged 30 to 39 in good health and CMV-seropositive. The CDR3 loop reads CASSDDGGAGTGELFF. CDR3 coding DNA: TGTGCCAGCAGTGACGATGGGGGCGCCGGCACCGGGGAGCTGTTTTTT.